The T cell receptor beta chain described here comes from a study of T cell clonality in common variable immunodeficiency (dated by TCRdb to the mid-2010s). Study-wide conclusions, independent of this receptor: Correlations between repertoire features and clinical complications were limited by patient heterogeneity within the CVID cohort. Fewer TCRbeta clones were shared among CVID subjects than among healthy controls (p < 0.0001). According to the authors, finding the cause of the higher clonality in CVID would require sequencing the repertoires of T cell subpopulations. Fewer deletions and N-nucleotide insertions were reportedly observed in CVID TCRbeta sequences, and highly modified clones with 13 or more V deletions were reportedly absent from CVID TCRbeta sequences. TCRbeta clonality was higher in CVID subjects than in healthy controls (t-test p = 0.018), and the increase was most characteristic of about a third of subjects. Although equal DNA input was used, an average of approximately 82,000 unique sequences per sample was obtained for controls, compared with some 30,000 for CVID samples.

As encoded in the germline V gene (reference sequence), CDR1 is DFQATT while CDR2 is SNEGSKA. The CDR3 contains 12 residues, cysteine and phenylalanine counted. The DNA covers only part of the CDR3, 27 bases in frame from base 1. Here V drops 3 bases and J drops 7 bases, and the junction holds 5 bases not matched to any gene. For sequencing input, CVID and control samples contributed equivalent amounts of genomic DNA. For every sample, a 60 bp segment covering the rearranged TCRbeta CDR3 region was amplified and then sequenced. The immunoSEQ assay, a bias-corrected multiplex PCR with high-throughput sequencing, was employed for TCRbeta amplification. The paper's data handling went like this. Every unique nucleotide sequence counted as a clone and was annotated with V, D and J genes, copy number and frequency. Sequences were labeled productive if in frame, and non-productive if out of frame or containing stop codons. As previously described, clonality was computed from Shannon's entropy. The predicted amino acid sequences of productive clones were used to derive the mean CDR3 Kyte-Doolittle hydropathy. Using the R hclust function, scaled V gene usage was clustered hierarchically with Manhattan distance and complete linkage. Sharing of clones by CDR3 amino acid sequence was evaluated through resampling of 12 repertoires per group over 100 rounds. The repertoires were screened for some 70 published EBV-specific TCRbeta sequences and roughly 240 published CMV-specific TCRbeta sequences. Analysis left out a couple of CVID samples that produced under 10,000 sequences, so fewer than 55 CVID repertoires remained. As stored in TCRdb, this immuneACCESS dataset retains in-frame rearrangements with V and J assigned. A fraction of the clones does not appear; measured against another copy, unresolved V genes explain less than half of the discrepancy, and the remainder lacks a known reason. V, J and clone size are those of that table, while D and trimming were read from the DNA. With tens of thousands of clones recorded, this sample contains no clone counted only once. The ten most abundant clones make up more than 9% of the sample.

At least ten counts were recorded for this clone. Which antigen it targets is not known. The read comes to an end 3 residues before the CDR3 does, leaving the germline J gene to fill in the end. Both CVID patients and healthy controls were predominantly of Caucasian heritage. Heparinized peripheral whole blood samples of about 5 to 8.5 ml were collected from each donor. TCRbeta CDR3 repertoires were sequenced from genomic DNA of adults with common variable immune deficiency (CVID) and healthy adult controls. The control group comprised 22 healthy adult volunteers, roughly twelve female and 10 male, aged roughly 23 to 70 years with a mean age of around 37. Diluted blood was subjected to density centrifugation over Hypaque 1077 or Ficoll-Paque for isolation of peripheral blood mononuclear cells. Genomic DNA was obtained from unsorted mononuclear cells through either Qiagen column purification or a centrifugation-based method.

Input material: peripheral blood mononuclear cells. The sequence came from a person aged 18 to 70 in good health. The sequence joins TRBV20-1 to TRBJ1-1, and TRBD1 matches 7 of the central bases. Partial CDR3 DNA: TGCAGTGCTAGTGACAGGGATATTGAA. Translation gives CSASDRDIE. The complete CDR3 sequence is CSASDRDIEAFF.